This T cell receptor beta chain comes out of a study of blood T cell repertoires in COVID-19. Study in general: T cells, B-cell-depleted T cells, or PBMCs supplied cDNA or gDNA.

Profiling relied on immunoSEQ multiplex PCR, and the TCRdb table lists in-frame clones only, not all of them. This table has around 130,000 clones, 84% appearing once. Source material: PBMCs or T cells enriched from blood (not recorded which). The sequence derives from a woman aged 25-40 years who had recovered from COVID-19.

DNA for the CDR3: TGTGCCAGTAGTATAGGCTCTCCCGGGACAGGGGACAATGAGCAGTTCTTC. This gives the protein CASSIGSPGTGDNEQFF. V gene TRBV19 combines with J gene TRBJ2-1, with 10 bases matching TRBD1. The CDR3 loop spans 17 amino acids. CDR1 is LNHDA and CDR2 is SQIVND in the germline V gene (reference sequence). Trimming took 1 base from V and 5 from J; bases not matched to a gene: 8.